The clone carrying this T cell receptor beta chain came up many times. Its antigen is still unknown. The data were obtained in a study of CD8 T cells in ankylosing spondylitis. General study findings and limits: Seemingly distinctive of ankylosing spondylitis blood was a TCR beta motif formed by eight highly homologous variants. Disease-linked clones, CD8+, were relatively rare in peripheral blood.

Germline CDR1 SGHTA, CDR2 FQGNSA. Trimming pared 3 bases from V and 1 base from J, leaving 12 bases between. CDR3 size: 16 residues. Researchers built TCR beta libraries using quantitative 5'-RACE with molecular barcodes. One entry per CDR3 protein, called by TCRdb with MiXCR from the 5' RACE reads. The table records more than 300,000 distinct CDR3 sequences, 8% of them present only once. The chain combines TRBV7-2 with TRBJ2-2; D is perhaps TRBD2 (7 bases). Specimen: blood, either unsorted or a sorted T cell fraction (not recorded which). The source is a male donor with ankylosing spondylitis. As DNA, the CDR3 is TGTGCCAGCAGCTTTTATAGGGGGGGGAACACCGGGGAGCTGTTTTTT. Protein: CASSFYRGGNTGELFF.